The clone carrying this T cell receptor (beta chain) was seen more than once but under ten times. Antigen specificity is unknown. The second PCR ran about 6 to 12 cycles with a sample-barcoded 5' primer and J-beta primers. CDR3-containing paired-end reads numbered at least 2.5 million in each sample. TCRdb re-derived calls from the 5' RACE reads in MiXCR, one entry per CDR3 protein. The sample includes hundreds of thousands of distinct CDR3 sequences, roughly 50% of them seen just once. The CDR3 is made up of 15 amino acids. Per germline, CDR1 SGHKS and CDR2 YYEKEE (reference sequence). Trimming shortened V by 4 bases and J by 5 bases, and 15 bases separated the two germline ends. The source of the sample is a study of blood T cells in healthy people across ages. Study conclusions and caveats: Researchers said unsorted PBMCs prevented a conclusive naive versus antigen-experienced comparison. It was found that TCR beta diversity correlated strongly with the percentage of naive T cells.

This chain joins TRBV5-5 and TRBJ1-4, with D hard to call. This clonotype was sampled from a man aged 25 to 40 in good health. The sequenced material came from blood. The CDR3 sequence is CASSQREGENEKLFF. The CDR3 bases are TGTGCCAGCAGCCAGCGAGAAGGAGAAAATGAAAAACTGTTTTTT.